This T cell receptor (beta chain) was obtained from a study of CD8+CD57+ T cells in acquired aplastic anemia. Genomic DNA constituted the template upon which TCR beta VDJ and CDR3 profiling was performed. TCRdb independently ran MiXCR on the reads; one entry per CDR3 protein. The data contain around 150,000 distinct CDR3 sequences, 71% of them singletons. Germline CDR1 is MRHNA and CDR2 is SNTAGT. This CDR3 has 16 residues. Trimming pared 4 bases from V and 3 bases from J, leaving 15 bases between. General study findings and limits: Patients and controls were found to share over 25 CD8+ CDR3 sequences.

Flow cytometry had shown expanded CD8+CD57+ cells in the patients chosen for sequencing. Ten or more counts support this clonotype. Its antigen remains unknown. The chain joins TRBV6-4 to TRBJ2-2; D uncertain. The TCR sequence derives from a human donor with aplastic anemia. Sequencing was carried out using sorted CD4+, CD8+, or CD8+CD57+ T cells (not recorded which) from PBMCs. CDR3 nucleotide sequence: TGTGCCAGCAGTGCAGACCCTGCACGTCACACCGGGGAGCTGTTTTTT. This translates into CASSADPARHTGELFF.